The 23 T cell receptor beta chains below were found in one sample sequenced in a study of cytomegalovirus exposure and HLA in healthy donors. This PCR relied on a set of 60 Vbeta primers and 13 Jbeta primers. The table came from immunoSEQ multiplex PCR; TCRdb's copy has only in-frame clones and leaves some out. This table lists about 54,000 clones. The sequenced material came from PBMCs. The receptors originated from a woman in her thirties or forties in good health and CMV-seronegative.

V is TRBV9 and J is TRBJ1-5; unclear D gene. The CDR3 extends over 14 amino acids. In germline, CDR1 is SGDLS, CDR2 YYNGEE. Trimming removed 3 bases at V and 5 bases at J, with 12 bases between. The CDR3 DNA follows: TGTGCCAGCAGCGACCATAACCGGGATCAGCCCCAGCATTTT. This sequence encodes CASSDHNRDQPQHF.

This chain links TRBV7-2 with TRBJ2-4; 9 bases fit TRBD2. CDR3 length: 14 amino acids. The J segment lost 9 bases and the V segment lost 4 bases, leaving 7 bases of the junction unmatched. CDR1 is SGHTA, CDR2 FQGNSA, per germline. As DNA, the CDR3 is TGTGCCAGCAGCTCCCTAGCGGGACGGGTCATTCAGTACTTC. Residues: CASSSLAGRVIQYF.

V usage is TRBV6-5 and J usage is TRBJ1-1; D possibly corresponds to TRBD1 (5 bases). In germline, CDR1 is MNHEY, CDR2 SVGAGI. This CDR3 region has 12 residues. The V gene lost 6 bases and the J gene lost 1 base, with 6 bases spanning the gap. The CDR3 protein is CASSQGNTEAFF. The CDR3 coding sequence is TGTGCCAGCAGCCAGGGGAACACTGAAGCTTTCTTT.

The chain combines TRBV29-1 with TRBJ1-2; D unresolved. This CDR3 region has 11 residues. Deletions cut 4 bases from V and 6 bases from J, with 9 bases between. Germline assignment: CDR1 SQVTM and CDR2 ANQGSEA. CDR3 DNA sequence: TGCAGCGTTGTACGGGATGATGGCTACACCTTC. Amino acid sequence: CSVVRDDGYTF.

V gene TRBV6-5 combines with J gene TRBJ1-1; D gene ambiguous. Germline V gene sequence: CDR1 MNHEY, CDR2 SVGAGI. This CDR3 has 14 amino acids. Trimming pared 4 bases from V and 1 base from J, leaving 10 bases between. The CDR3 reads CASSLEVSNTEAFF. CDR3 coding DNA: TGTGCCAGCAGTTTAGAGGTTTCGAACACTGAAGCTTTCTTT.

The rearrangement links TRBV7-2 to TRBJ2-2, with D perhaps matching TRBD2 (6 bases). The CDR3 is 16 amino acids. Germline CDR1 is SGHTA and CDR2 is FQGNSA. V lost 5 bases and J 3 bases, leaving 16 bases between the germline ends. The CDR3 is CASSPARDSHTGELFF. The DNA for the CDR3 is TGTGCCAGCAGCCCGGCCCGGGACTCCCACACCGGGGAGCTGTTTTTT.

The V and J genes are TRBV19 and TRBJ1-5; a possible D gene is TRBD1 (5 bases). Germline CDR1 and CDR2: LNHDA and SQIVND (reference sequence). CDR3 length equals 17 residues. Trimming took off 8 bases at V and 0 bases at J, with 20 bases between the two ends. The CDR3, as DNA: TGTGCCAGTTACAACCACTACAGGAGTTATAGCAATCAGCCCCAGCATTTT. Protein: CASYNHYRSYSNQPQHF.

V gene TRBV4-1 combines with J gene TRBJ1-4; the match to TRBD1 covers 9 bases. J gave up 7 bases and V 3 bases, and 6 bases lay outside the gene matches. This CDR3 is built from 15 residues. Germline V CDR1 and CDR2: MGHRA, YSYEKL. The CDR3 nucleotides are TGCGCCAGCAGCCAGCCTGGGACAGGGCTTGAAAAACTGTTTTTT. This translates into CASSQPGTGLEKLFF.

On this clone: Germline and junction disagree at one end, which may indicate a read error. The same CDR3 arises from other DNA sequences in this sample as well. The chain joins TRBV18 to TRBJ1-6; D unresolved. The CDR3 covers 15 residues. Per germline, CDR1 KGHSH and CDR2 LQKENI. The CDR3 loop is CASSPTPLGDSPLHF. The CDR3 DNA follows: TGTGCCAGCTCACCGACCCCGCTCGGAGATTCACCCCTACACTTT.

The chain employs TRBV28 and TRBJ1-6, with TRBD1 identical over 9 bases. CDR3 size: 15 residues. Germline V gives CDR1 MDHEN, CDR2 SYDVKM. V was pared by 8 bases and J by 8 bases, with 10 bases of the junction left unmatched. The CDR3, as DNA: TGTGCCAGCTTGACTGTGGGACAGGGTGATTCACCCCTCCACTTT. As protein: CASLTVGQGDSPLHF. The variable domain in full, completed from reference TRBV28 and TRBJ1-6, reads DVKVTQSSRYLVKRTGEKVFLECVQDMDHENMFWYRQDPGLGLRLIYFSYDVKMKEKGDIPEGYSVSREKKERFSLILESASTNQTSMYLCASLTVGQGDSPLHFGNGTRLTVT.

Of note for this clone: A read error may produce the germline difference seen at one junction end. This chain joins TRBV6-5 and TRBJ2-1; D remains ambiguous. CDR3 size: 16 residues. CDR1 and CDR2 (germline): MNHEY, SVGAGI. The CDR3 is CASSYSLESSDNEQFF. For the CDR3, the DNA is TGTGCCAGCAGTTACTCGTTAGAGAGCTCCGACAATGAGCAGTTCTTC.

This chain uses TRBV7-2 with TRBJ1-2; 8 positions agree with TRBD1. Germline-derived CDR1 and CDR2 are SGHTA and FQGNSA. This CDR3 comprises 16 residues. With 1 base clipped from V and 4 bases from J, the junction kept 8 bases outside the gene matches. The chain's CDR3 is CASSLESWTGSYGYTF. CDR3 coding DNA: TGTGCCAGCAGCTTAGAGTCGTGGACAGGGAGCTATGGCTACACCTTC.

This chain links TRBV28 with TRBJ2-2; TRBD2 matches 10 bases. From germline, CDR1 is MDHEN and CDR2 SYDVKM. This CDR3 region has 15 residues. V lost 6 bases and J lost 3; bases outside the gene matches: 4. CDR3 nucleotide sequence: TGTGCCAGCAGGACGCTAGCGGGAGACACCGGGGAGCTGTTTTTT. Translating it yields CASRTLAGDTGELFF.

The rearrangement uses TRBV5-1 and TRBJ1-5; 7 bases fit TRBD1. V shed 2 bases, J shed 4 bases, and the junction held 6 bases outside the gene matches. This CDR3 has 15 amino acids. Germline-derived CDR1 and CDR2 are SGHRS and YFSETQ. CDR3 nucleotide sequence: TGCGCCAGCAGCTTCAGGGACAGAGATAATCAGCCCCAGCATTTT. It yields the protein CASSFRDRDNQPQHF.

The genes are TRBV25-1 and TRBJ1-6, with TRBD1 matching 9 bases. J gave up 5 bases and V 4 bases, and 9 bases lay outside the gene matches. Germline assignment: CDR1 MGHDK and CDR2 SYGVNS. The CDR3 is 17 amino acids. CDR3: CASSGPRTGVDNSPLHF. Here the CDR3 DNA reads TGTGCCAGCAGTGGCCCTAGGACAGGGGTCGATAATTCACCCCTCCACTTT.

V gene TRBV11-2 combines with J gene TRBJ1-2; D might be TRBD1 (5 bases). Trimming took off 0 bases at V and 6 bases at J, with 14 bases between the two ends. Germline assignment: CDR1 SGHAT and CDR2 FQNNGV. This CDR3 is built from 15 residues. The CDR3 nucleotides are TGTGCCAGCAGCTTAGACGGGGGACGAGTCAATGGCTACACCTTC. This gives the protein CASSLDGGRVNGYTF.

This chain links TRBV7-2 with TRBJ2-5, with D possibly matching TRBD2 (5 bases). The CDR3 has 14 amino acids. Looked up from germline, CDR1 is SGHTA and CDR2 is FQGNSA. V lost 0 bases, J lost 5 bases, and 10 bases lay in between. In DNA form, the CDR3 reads TGTGCCAGCAGCTTAGCTCTAGGCGGGGAGACCCAGTACTTC. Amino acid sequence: CASSLALGGETQYF.

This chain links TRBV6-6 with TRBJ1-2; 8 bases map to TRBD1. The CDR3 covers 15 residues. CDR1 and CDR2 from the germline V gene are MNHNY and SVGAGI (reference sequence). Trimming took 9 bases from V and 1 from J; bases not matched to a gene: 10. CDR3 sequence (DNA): TGTGCCAGTCGATCCGACAGGGGTGTTAACTATGGCTACACCTTC. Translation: CASRSDRGVNYGYTF.

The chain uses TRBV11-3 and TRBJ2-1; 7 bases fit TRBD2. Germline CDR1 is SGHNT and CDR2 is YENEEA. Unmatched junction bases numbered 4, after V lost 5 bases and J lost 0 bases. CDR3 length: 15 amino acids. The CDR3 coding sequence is TGTGCCAGCAGCATCGGACTAGTCTCCTACAATGAGCAGTTCTTC. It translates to CASSIGLVSYNEQFF. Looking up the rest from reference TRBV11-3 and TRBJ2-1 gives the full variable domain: EAGVVQSPRYKIIEKKQPVAFWCNPISGHNTLYWYLQNLGQGPELLIRYENEEAVDDSQLPKDRFSAERLKGVDSTLKIQPAELGDSAVYLCASSIGLVSYNEQFFGPGTRLTVL.

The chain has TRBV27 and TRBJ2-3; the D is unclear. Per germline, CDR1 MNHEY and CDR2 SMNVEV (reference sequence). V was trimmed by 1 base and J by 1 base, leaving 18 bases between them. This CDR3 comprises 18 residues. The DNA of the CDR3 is TGTGCCAGCAGTTTATTAGCTGCCTCCGGGTACGGCACAGATACGCAGTATTTT. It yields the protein CASSLLAASGYGTDTQYF.

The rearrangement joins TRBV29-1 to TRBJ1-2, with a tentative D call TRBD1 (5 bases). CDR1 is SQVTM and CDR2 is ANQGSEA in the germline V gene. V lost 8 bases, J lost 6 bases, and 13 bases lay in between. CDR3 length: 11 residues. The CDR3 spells CSLGGVDGYTF. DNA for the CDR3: TGCAGCCTTGGGGGGGTAGATGGCTACACCTTC.

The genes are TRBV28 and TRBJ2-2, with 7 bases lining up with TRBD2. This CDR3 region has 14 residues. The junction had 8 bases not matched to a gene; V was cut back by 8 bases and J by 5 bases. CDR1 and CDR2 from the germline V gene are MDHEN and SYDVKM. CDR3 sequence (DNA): TGTGCCAGCGACCCGGGACTACCGACCGGGGAGCTGTTTTTT. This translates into CASDPGLPTGELFF. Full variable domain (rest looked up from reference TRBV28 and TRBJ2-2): DVKVTQSSRYLVKRTGEKVFLECVQDMDHENMFWYRQDPGLGLRLIYFSYDVKMKEKGDIPEGYSVSREKKERFSLILESASTNQTSMYLCASDPGLPTGELFFGEGSRLTVL.

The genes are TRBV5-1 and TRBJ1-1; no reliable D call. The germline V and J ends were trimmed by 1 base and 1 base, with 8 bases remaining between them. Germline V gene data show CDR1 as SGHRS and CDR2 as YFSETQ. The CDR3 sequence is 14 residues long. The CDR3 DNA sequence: TGCGCCAGCAGCTTGCGGAGCGCGAACACTGAAGCTTTCTTT. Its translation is CASSLRSANTEAFF.